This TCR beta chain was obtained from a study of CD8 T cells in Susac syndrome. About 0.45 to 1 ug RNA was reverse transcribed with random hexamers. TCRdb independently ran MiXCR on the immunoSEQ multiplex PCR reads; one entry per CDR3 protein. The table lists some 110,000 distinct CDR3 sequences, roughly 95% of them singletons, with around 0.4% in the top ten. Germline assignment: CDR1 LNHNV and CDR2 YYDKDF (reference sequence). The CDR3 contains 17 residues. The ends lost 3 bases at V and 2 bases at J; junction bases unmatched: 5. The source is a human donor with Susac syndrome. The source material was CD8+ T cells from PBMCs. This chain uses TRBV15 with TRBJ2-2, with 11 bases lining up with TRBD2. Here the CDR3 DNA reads TGTGCCACCAGCAGCGGTCTAGCGGGGGGAAACACCGGGGAGCTGTTTTTT. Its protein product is CATSSGLAGGNTGELFF.